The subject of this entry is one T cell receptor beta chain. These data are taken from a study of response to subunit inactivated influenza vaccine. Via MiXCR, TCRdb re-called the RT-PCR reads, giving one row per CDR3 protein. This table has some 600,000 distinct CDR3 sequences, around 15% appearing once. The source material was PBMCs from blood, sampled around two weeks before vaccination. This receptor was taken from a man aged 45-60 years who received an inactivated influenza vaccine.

CDR3 amino acids: CASSFAGHTGELFF. The CDR3 DNA sequence: TGTGCCAGCAGTTTTGCAGGGCACACCGGGGAGCTGTTTTTT. The J gene is TRBJ2-2, the V gene TRBV27; perhaps TRBD1 as D (5 bases). Between the trimmed V and J ends, which lost 3 bases and 3 bases, there was a span of 8 bases. The CDR3 extends over 14 amino acids. Germline values: CDR1 MNHEY, CDR2 SMNVEV (reference sequence).